In this sample, the clone carrying this TCR beta chain turned up many times. cDNA synthesis used the whole RNA isolate, giving expressed TCRB sequences. Only in-frame clones appear in the TCRdb table, and some are missing; sequencing was by immunoSEQ multiplex PCR. The top ten hold around 1.3% of the sample, which has 130,000 to 150,000 clones, about 7.1% seen once. The data were taken from a study of beta chain features in type 1 diabetes. The CDR3 has 14 residues. Germline V CDR1 and CDR2: SGHDN, FVKESK. The V gene lost 5 bases and the J gene lost 3 bases, with 13 bases spanning the gap. Via CD45RO/CCR7/CD25/CD127/CD95/CD27, cells of the CD4+ naive, central memory, regulatory and stem cell-like memory subsets were sorted.

The clonotype was recovered from a woman in her thirties in good health. The sequenced sample was central memory CD4+ T cells from blood. V is TRBV14 and J is TRBJ2-5, with D perhaps TRBD1 (6 bases). The DNA of the CDR3 is TGTGCCAGCAGCGGGTCGGCAGGGGAAGAGACCCAGTACTTC. It yields the protein CASSGSAGEETQYF. The full variable domain, with the rest looked up from reference TRBV14 and TRBJ2-5, is EAGVTQFPSHSVIEKGQTVTLRCDPISGHDNLYWYRRVMGKEIKFLLHFVKESKQDESGMPNNRFLAERTGGTYSTLKVQPAELEDSGVYFCASSGSAGEETQYFGPGTRLLVL.